Following are 30 T cell receptor beta chains from one sample sequenced in a study of blood T cell repertoires in COVID-19. Data came from immunoSEQ multiplex PCR; TCRdb stores just in-frame clones and leaves some out. This sample has around 140,000 clones, with about nine tenths found just once. The sample comprised peripheral blood. Receptor source: a man in his fifties or sixties with active COVID-19.

The chain has TRBV10-3 and TRBJ2-1; D possibly corresponds to TRBD2 (7 bases). V was cut by 2 bases and J by 9 bases, with 23 bases left in between. Germline V gene data show CDR1 as ENHRY and CDR2 as SYGVKD. This CDR3 has 17 residues. The DNA of the CDR3 is TGTGCCATCAGTGAGGAGCCGTATTGGGAGGGGGGGAGTGAGCAGTTCTTC. Its protein is CAISEEPYWEGGSEQFF.

This clone came up once. The genes are TRBV15 and TRBJ2-7; TRBD1 might be the D (6 bases). Germline V CDR1 and CDR2: LNHNV, YYDKDF (reference sequence). The CDR3 has 16 residues. Trimming shortened V by 7 bases and J by 2 bases, and 21 bases separated the two germline ends. The CDR3 reads CATTRRGRNRAYEQYF. As DNA, the CDR3 is TGTGCCACCACCCGAAGGGGTCGTAACAGGGCCTACGAGCAGTACTTC. The whole variable domain, remainder taken from reference TRBV15 and TRBJ2-7, is DAMVIQNPRYQVTQFGKPVTLSCSQTLNHNVMYWYQQKSSQAPKLLFHYYDKDFNNEADTPDNFQSRRPNTSFCFLDIRSPGLGDTAMYLCATTRRGRNRAYEQYFGPGTRLTVT.

V usage is TRBV4-1 and J usage is TRBJ2-3; the D is unclear. Trimming stripped 0 bases from V and 4 bases from J, with 5 bases between. CDR3 size: 13 residues. Per the germline V gene, CDR1 is MGHRA and CDR2 is YSYEKL. The DNA of the CDR3 is TGCGCCAGCAGCCAAGATTCCGCAGATACGCAGTATTTT. Its protein is CASSQDSADTQYF.

The chain has TRBV10-3 and TRBJ1-3, with 8 bases matching TRBD1. Looked up from germline, CDR1 is ENHRY and CDR2 is SYGVKD. The CDR3 contains 13 residues. V shed 10 bases and J 2 bases; nucleotides not matched to a gene: 4. The CDR3 coding sequence is TGTGCCACCACGGACAGGGCTGGAAACACCATATATTTT. Amino acids: CATTDRAGNTIYF.

V usage is TRBV12-3 or TRBV12-4 and J usage is TRBJ2-5, with D uncertain. V was pared by 3 bases and J by 3 bases, with 8 bases between. This CDR3 has 13 residues. The chain's CDR3 is CASSFGSEETQYF. CDR3 nucleotide sequence: TGTGCCAGCAGTTTCGGGTCGGAAGAGACCCAGTACTTC.

The chain recombines TRBV4-2 with TRBJ2-3, with 9 positions matching TRBD2. This CDR3 is 15 amino acids long. V dropped 0 bases and J dropped 4; count of bases not matched to a gene: 2. Germline assignment: CDR1 LGHNA and CDR2 YNFKEQ. The CDR3, as DNA: TGTGCCAGCAGCCAAGATCGCGGGGGGGCAGATACGCAGTATTTT. Encoded protein: CASSQDRGGADTQYF.

The V and J genes are TRBV30 and TRBJ2-7; D is perhaps TRBD1 (6 bases). This CDR3 has 14 residues. CDR1 is GTSNPN, CDR2 SVGIG, per germline (reference sequence). Trimming stripped 4 bases from V and 2 bases from J, with 15 bases between. The CDR3 DNA reads TGTGCCTGGAACCTTAGGGGGTCTACCTACGAGCAGTACTTC. Protein: CAWNLRGSTYEQYF.

The chain is built from TRBV18 and TRBJ2-1, with TRBD1 identical over 7 bases. V trimming: 2 bases; J trimming: 9 bases; junction bases outside the gene matches: 7. Germline CDR1 is KGHSH and CDR2 is LQKENI. This CDR3 has 14 residues. CDR3 sequence: CASSPWDSKGEQFF. The CDR3 DNA follows: TGTGCCAGCTCACCATGGGACAGTAAGGGTGAGCAGTTCTTC.

This clone was recorded a few times. The rearrangement links TRBV7-2 to TRBJ2-3, with TRBD2 identical over 12 bases. This CDR3 has 16 residues. The V segment lost 4 bases and the J segment 1 base; nucleotides outside the gene matches: 3. CDR1 SGHTA and CDR2 FQGNSA come from the germline V gene. CDR3 protein: CASSSTSGGGTDTQYF. The CDR3 bases are TGTGCCAGCAGCTCGACTAGCGGGGGTGGCACAGATACGCAGTATTTT.

V and J are TRBV29-1 and TRBJ1-1; 8 bases are a match to TRBD1. The CDR3 covers 13 residues. Germline V gene sequence: CDR1 SQVTM, CDR2 ANQGSEA. Unmatched junction bases numbered 8, after V lost 7 bases and J lost 4 bases. The CDR3 region is CSAADRASTEAFF. The CDR3 nucleotides are TGCAGCGCCGCGGACAGGGCGAGCACTGAAGCTTTCTTT.

The chain joins TRBV5-6 to TRBJ1-5, with D hard to call. The CDR3 is made up of 14 amino acids. Looked up from germline, CDR1 is SGHDT and CDR2 is YYEEEE. V was pared by 3 bases and J by 7 bases, with 14 bases between. The CDR3 protein is CASSSWWSPQPQHF. The DNA for the CDR3 is TGTGCCAGCAGCTCTTGGTGGAGTCCCCAGCCCCAGCATTTT.

This sequence joins TRBV3-1 (or the pseudogene TRBV3-2) and TRBJ1-2; 12 bases fit TRBD1. The V and J ends lost 3 bases and 7 bases, in that order; junction bases with no gene match: 3. The CDR3 has 14 residues. Germline values: CDR1 LGHDT, CDR2 YNNKEL (reference sequence). The CDR3 loop is CASSQGQGALGYTF. The CDR3 DNA follows: TGTGCCAGCAGCCAGGGACAGGGGGCGCTTGGCTACACCTTC.

This clone occurred once. The chain is built from TRBV7-9 and TRBJ2-5, with 8 bases that match TRBD1. V was pared by 2 bases and J by 5 bases, with 7 bases of the junction left unmatched. Germline CDR1 SEHNR, CDR2 FQNEAQ (reference sequence). This CDR3 spans 15 amino acids. The CDR3 region is CASSLQGARGETQYF. The CDR3 coding sequence is TGTGCCAGCAGCTTACAGGGGGCGCGCGGTGAGACCCAGTACTTC.

V usage is TRBV28 and J usage is TRBJ2-3, with 7 bases identical to TRBD1. CDR1 is MDHEN and CDR2 is SYDVKM in the germline V gene. With 6 bases clipped from V and 3 bases from J, the junction kept 0 bases outside the gene matches. There are 12 residues in the CDR3. The CDR3 DNA reads as TGTGCCAGCAGGGGACAGACAGATACGCAGTATTTT. Its protein product is CASRGQTDTQYF.

This chain joins TRBV10-3 and TRBJ1-2; D might be TRBD1 (5 bases). This CDR3 spans 17 amino acids. The V gene's germline CDR1 is ENHRY and CDR2 SYGVKD. V shed 6 bases and J shed 1 base, with 21 bases lying between them. This chain's CDR3 is CAISASDRSAFNYGYTF. CDR3 sequence (DNA): TGTGCCATCAGCGCTTCCGACAGATCCGCCTTTAACTATGGCTACACCTTC.

The V gene is TRBV2, the J gene TRBJ2-2; 12 bases map to TRBD1. The germline CDR1 and CDR2 sequences are SNHLY and FYNNEI. The CDR3 has 15 amino acids. After removal of 6 bases from V and 6 bases from J, the junction contained 5 bases not matched to a gene. CDR3: CASRGDRGLAGELFF. The CDR3 DNA reads TGTGCCAGCAGGGGGGACAGGGGGCTTGCCGGGGAGCTGTTTTTT. Based on the CDR3 plus reference TRBV2 and TRBJ2-2, the full variable domain is EPEVTQTPSHQVTQMGQEVILRCVPISNHLYFYWYRQILGQKVEFLVSFYNNEISEKSEIFDDQFSVERPDGSNFTLKIRSTKLEDSAMYFCASRGDRGLAGELFFGEGSRLTVL.

V is TRBV18 and J is TRBJ1-1; D remains ambiguous. Trimming stripped 0 bases from V and 6 bases from J, with 14 bases between. The CDR3 covers 15 residues. Germline CDR1 is KGHSH and CDR2 is LQKENI. CDR3 sequence (DNA): TGTGCCAGCTCACCACCCGCCCCCAGAGGGTCTGAAGCTTTCTTT. Its protein product is CASSPPAPRGSEAFF.

Concerning this clone itself: This specimen includes other DNA sequences encoding the same CDR3. The genes are TRBV9 and TRBJ2-1; D gene uncertain. This CDR3 is built from 15 residues. Trimming removed 4 bases from V and 1 base from J, with 12 bases in between. Germline V gene lookup returns CDR1 SGDLS and CDR2 YYNGEE. CDR3 sequence reads: CASSPAGPSYNEQFF. Here the CDR3 DNA reads TGTGCCAGCAGCCCCGCTGGGCCTTCCTACAATGAGCAGTTCTTC.

As to this clone: Different DNA sequences within this sample yield the same CDR3. The rearrangement uses TRBV5-5 and TRBJ2-7; D may be TRBD2 (5 bases). Per germline, CDR1 SGHKS and CDR2 YYEKEE (reference sequence). Trimming took off 3 bases at V and 4 bases at J, with 8 bases between the two ends. The CDR3 has 12 residues. CDR3 bases: TGTGCCAGCAGCTCCGCGGGTTACGAGCAGTACTTC. It codes for CASSSAGYEQYF.

This chain uses TRBV4-1 with TRBJ2-7; the match to TRBD1 covers 12 bases. Germline V gives CDR1 MGHRA, CDR2 YSYEKL. The CDR3 contains 16 residues. V trimming: 1 base; J trimming: 9 bases; junction bases outside the gene matches: 10. CDR3 loop: CASSQGFLGTGGVQYF. DNA of the CDR3: TGCGCCAGCAGCCAAGGGTTTTTGGGGACAGGGGGCGTGCAGTACTTC.

The chain recombines TRBV10-3 with TRBJ2-5, with 8 positions matching TRBD1. V gave up 6 bases and J gave up 1 base; unmatched junction bases: 7. In germline, CDR1 is ENHRY, CDR2 SYGVKD. The CDR3 runs to 15 residues. CDR3 amino acids: CAISGGQALQETQYF. CDR3 nucleotide sequence: TGTGCCATCAGCGGGGGACAGGCCCTCCAAGAGACCCAGTACTTC.

V usage is TRBV7-9 and J usage is TRBJ1-2, with D tentatively TRBD1 (6 bases). V was pared by 6 bases and J by 5 bases, with 16 bases between. CDR1 is SEHNR, CDR2 FQNEAQ, per germline (reference sequence). The CDR3 covers 14 residues. Here the CDR3 reads CASREGGSGYGYTF. The CDR3 bases are TGTGCCAGCAGGGAAGGGGGTTCGGGTTATGGCTACACCTTC.

The gene calls are TRBV19 and TRBJ1-5; D remains ambiguous. Per germline, CDR1 LNHDA and CDR2 SQIVND (reference sequence). This CDR3 region has 12 residues. V was cut by 6 bases and J by 5 bases, with 8 bases left in between. The CDR3 reads CASSPQDQPQHF. The DNA of the CDR3 is TGTGCCAGTAGCCCGCAGGATCAGCCCCAGCATTTT.

The rearrangement uses TRBV9 and TRBJ2-1, with D unclear. Between the trimmed V and J ends, which lost 4 bases and 0 bases, there was a span of 14 bases. The length of the CDR3 is 16 residues. Germline lookup yields CDR1 SGDLS and CDR2 YYNGEE. The CDR3 is CASSTTPRYSYNEQFF. CDR3 nucleotides: TGTGCCAGCAGCACCACCCCGCGGTACTCCTACAATGAGCAGTTCTTC. Based on the CDR3 plus reference TRBV9 and TRBJ2-1, the full variable domain is DSGVTQTPKHLITATGQRVTLRCSPRSGDLSVYWYQQSLDQGLQFLIQYYNGEERAKGNILERFSAQQFPDLHSELNLSSLELGDSALYFCASSTTPRYSYNEQFFGPGTRLTVL.

This clone was detected only a few times. The chain employs TRBV4-1 and TRBJ1-1, with unresolved D. The CDR3 is 13 amino acids. The germline CDR1 and CDR2 sequences are MGHRA and YSYEKL. Trimming pared 1 base from V and 11 bases from J, leaving 14 bases between. The CDR3 sequence: CASSQVAGSRAFF. In DNA form, the CDR3 reads TGCGCCAGCAGCCAAGTTGCGGGCTCGAGGGCTTTCTTT.

The genes are TRBV4-1 and TRBJ2-7; TRBD2 aligns across 7 bases. CDR3 length equals 13 residues. Germline lookup yields CDR1 MGHRA and CDR2 YSYEKL. V trimming: 4 bases; J trimming: 3 bases; junction bases outside the gene matches: 3. The CDR3 is CASSPKRGYEQYF. As DNA, the CDR3 is TGCGCCAGCAGCCCCAAGCGGGGCTACGAGCAGTACTTC.

The rearrangement uses TRBV15 and TRBJ2-6; maybe TRBD1 (6 bases). In germline, CDR1 is LNHNV, CDR2 YYDKDF (reference sequence). This CDR3 has 16 amino acids. V was trimmed by 3 bases and J by 0 bases, leaving 9 bases between them. CDR3 region: CATSSAQGSGANVLTF. The CDR3 region has the DNA TGTGCCACCAGCAGTGCACAGGGCTCTGGGGCCAACGTCCTGACTTTC.

The table lists this clone with a count of one. V is TRBV9 and J is TRBJ2-7; unclear D gene. CDR3 length: 11 residues. V lost 0 bases, J lost 5 bases, and 3 bases lay in between. Germline CDR1 reads SGDLS; CDR2 reads YYNGEE. The CDR3 spells CASSVGNEQYF. The DNA for the CDR3 is TGTGCCAGCAGCGTAGGTAACGAGCAGTACTTC.

The chain links TRBV7-8 to TRBJ2-7, with 10 nucleotides matching TRBD2. Losses at the gene ends were 1 base for V and 5 bases for J; bases not matched to a gene: 8. Germline V CDR1 and CDR2: SGHVS, FQNEAQ. This CDR3 spans 16 amino acids. CDR3 bases: TGTGCCAGCAGCTTAGAAGGGACTAGCGAGTTCGACGAGCAGTACTTC. This translates into CASSLEGTSEFDEQYF.

The chain is built from TRBV6-1 and TRBJ2-3; D remains ambiguous. The germline V gene has CDR1 MNHNS and CDR2 SASEGT. The CDR3 consists of 12 residues. Trimming removed 2 bases at V and 6 bases at J, with 6 bases between. CDR3 sequence (DNA): TGTGCCAGCAGTGAACGCTACGATACGCAGTATTTT. Translated: CASSERYDTQYF.